The source of this T cell receptor (beta chain) is a study of blood T cell repertoires in COVID-19. The overall study: From the United States, Italy and Spain came samples of acute and convalescent COVID-19. PBMCs, B-cell-depleted T cells, or T cells were the source of the cDNA or gDNA that made up the material.

The CDR3 is 15 amino acids. V shed 3 bases and J shed 6 bases, with 18 bases lying between them. Germline V CDR1 and CDR2: SGHNT, YENEEA. Sequencing used immunoSEQ multiplex PCR; TCRdb keeps in-frame clones, though not all of them. Here the sample spans tens of thousands of clones, roughly 80% being singletons. Material: peripheral blood. The receptor was isolated from a human donor in a cohort sampled during active COVID-19. The chain couples TRBV11-3 to TRBJ2-7, with D maybe TRBD2 (6 bases). Here the CDR3 reads CASSFGSPGEREQYF. CDR3 coding DNA: TGTGCCAGCAGCTTTGGATCTCCGGGGGAACGCGAGCAGTACTTC. Variable domain in full (rest from reference TRBV11-3 and TRBJ2-7): EAGVVQSPRYKIIEKKQPVAFWCNPISGHNTLYWYLQNLGQGPELLIRYENEEAVDDSQLPKDRFSAERLKGVDSTLKIQPAELGDSAVYLCASSFGSPGEREQYFGPGTRLTVT.